A selection of T cell receptor beta chains follows, all from one sample in a study of shared clonotypes between healthy human individuals. The assay was immunoSEQ multiplex PCR, and TCRdb's table has in-frame clones only and misses some. This table holds millions of clones, around nine tenths found once. Material: naive CD4+ T cells sorted from blood. All receptors derive from a man between 18 and 29 years old in good health. Both conserved end residues are part of each CDR3. A D gene is named only where the DNA matches it firmly. The size of a clone is reported for some rows only, either as once, few or many, or as a class for expanded clones.

clone size: -; V gene: TRBV19; D gene: TRBD2; J gene: TRBJ2-1; CDR3 DNA: TGTGCCAGTAGGAGGGCGGGAGCGAATGAGCAGTTCTTC; CDR3 protein: CASRRAGANEQFF
clone size: -; V gene: TRBV6-5; D gene: -; J gene: TRBJ2-7; CDR3 DNA: TGTGCCAGCAGAGACATCTACTACGAGCAGTACTTC; CDR3 protein: CASRDIYYEQYF
clone size: -; V gene: TRBV7-2; D gene: -; J gene: TRBJ1-4; CDR3 DNA: TGTGCCAGCAGCCAATATGGGCTTTATAGGAGGACTAATGAAAAACTGTTTTTT; CDR3 protein: CASSQYGLYRRTNEKLFF
clone size: few; V gene: TRBV7-2; D gene: -; J gene: TRBJ1-1; CDR3 DNA: TGTGCCAGCAGCTTATCAAACCTGAACACTGAAGCTTTCTTT; CDR3 protein: CASSLSNLNTEAFF
clone size: -; V gene: TRBV9; D gene: -; J gene: TRBJ2-3; CDR3 DNA: TGTGCCAGCAGCGTAGCCTTATTAGCGGCTAGCACAGATACGCAGTATTTT; CDR3 protein: CASSVALLAASTDTQYF
clone size: -; V gene: TRBV9; D gene: -; J gene: TRBJ2-5; CDR3 DNA: TGTGCCAGCAGCTTCGGAGAGGGCGCGACCCAGTACTTC; CDR3 protein: CASSFGEGATQYF
clone size: once; V gene: TRBV5-1; D gene: TRBD1; J gene: TRBJ1-6; CDR3 DNA: TGCGCCAGCGCCCCGACAGGGGGCTCGTATTCACCCCTCCACTTT; CDR3 protein: CASAPTGGSYSPLHF
clone size: -; V gene: TRBV4-1; D gene: TRBD1; J gene: TRBJ2-2; CDR3 DNA: TGCGCCAGCAGCTCACCAGGGGGCACCGGGGAGCTGTTTTTT; CDR3 protein: CASSSPGGTGELFF
clone size: -; V gene: TRBV5-1; D gene: TRBD2; J gene: TRBJ2-1; CDR3 DNA: TGCGCCAGCAGCTTGGTCCCTAGCGGGGTAAGCTCCTACAATGAGCAGTTCTTC; CDR3 protein: CASSLVPSGVSSYNEQFF
clone size: -; V gene: TRBV6-5; D gene: -; J gene: TRBJ1-1; CDR3 DNA: TGTGCCAGCAGCCGGAGTGGGAACACTGAAGCTTTCTTT; CDR3 protein: CASSRSGNTEAFF
clone size: -; V gene: TRBV6-6; D gene: -; J gene: TRBJ2-3; CDR3 DNA: TGTGCCAGCAGTTACCCCCCGGATACTACGCAGTATTTT; CDR3 protein: CASSYPPDTTQYF
clone size: -; V gene: TRBV21-1; D gene: -; J gene: TRBJ2-7; CDR3 DNA: TGTGCCAGCAGCAAGGGTACGGGACAGGGGGCCTACGAGCAGTACTTC; CDR3 protein: CASSKGTGQGAYEQYF
clone size: -; V gene: TRBV2; D gene: -; J gene: TRBJ2-5; CDR3 DNA: TGTGCCAGCGGCCGGGGCCAAGAGACCCAGTACTTC; CDR3 protein: CASGRGQETQYF
clone size: -; V gene: TRBV29-1; D gene: TRBD1; J gene: TRBJ1-1; CDR3 DNA: TGCAGCGCTGGGACAGGGCTTCCCACTGAAGCTTTCTTT; CDR3 protein: CSAGTGLPTEAFF
clone size: once; V gene: TRBV7-6; D gene: -; J gene: TRBJ2-1; CDR3 DNA: TGTGCCAGCAGCTCCCGGGACGGGAGCTCCTACAATGAGCAGTTCTTC; CDR3 protein: CASSSRDGSSYNEQFF
clone size: -; V gene: TRBV27; D gene: -; J gene: TRBJ2-1; CDR3 DNA: TGTGCCAGCAGCCCCTTAGGGCAGACCGGGAAGTACTATGAGCAGTTCTTC; CDR3 protein: CASSPLGQTGKYYEQFF
clone size: -; V gene: TRBV25-1; D gene: -; J gene: TRBJ1-3; CDR3 DNA: TGTGCCAGCAGTGAATGGGCTGGAAACACCATATATTTT; CDR3 protein: CASSEWAGNTIYF
clone size: -; V gene: TRBV19; D gene: TRBD1; J gene: TRBJ2-2; CDR3 DNA: TGTGCCACCCTCCCAGGGGGCTGGACCGGGGAGCTGTTTTTT; CDR3 protein: CATLPGGWTGELFF
clone size: once; V gene: TRBV19; D gene: TRBD1; J gene: TRBJ1-2; CDR3 DNA: TGTGCCAGTAGTGCCGGGACAGGGGCCTATGGCTACACCTTC; CDR3 protein: CASSAGTGAYGYTF
clone size: -; V gene: TRBV29-1; D gene: TRBD1; J gene: TRBJ1-2; CDR3 DNA: TGCAGCGTTGAATTAGGGTCCAGGGGGGGCTACACCTTC; CDR3 protein: CSVELGSRGGYTF
clone size: -; V gene: TRBV19; D gene: TRBD1; J gene: TRBJ2-2; CDR3 DNA: TGTGCCTCGAGGACAGGGGGCAACACCGGGGAGCTGTTTTTT; CDR3 protein: CASRTGGNTGELFF
clone size: -; V gene: TRBV11-2; D gene: -; J gene: TRBJ2-2; CDR3 DNA: TGTGCCAGCACCTTAGTCTCGAACACCGGGGAGCTGTTTTTT; CDR3 protein: CASTLVSNTGELFF
clone size: -; V gene: TRBV7-3; D gene: TRBD2; J gene: TRBJ2-7; CDR3 DNA: TGTGCCAGCAGCCCCGCGGGGGGGCCTGGTGAGCAGTACTTC; CDR3 protein: CASSPAGGPGEQYF
clone size: -; V gene: TRBV5-6; D gene: -; J gene: TRBJ2-5; CDR3 DNA: TGTGCCAGCAGCCTCAGGGACACCCAGTACTTC; CDR3 protein: CASSLRDTQYF
clone size: -; V gene: TRBV5-1; D gene: TRBD1; J gene: TRBJ1-5; CDR3 DNA: TGCGCCAGCAGCCCCGGGACAGGCAATCAGCCCCAGCATTTT; CDR3 protein: CASSPGTGNQPQHF
clone size: -; V gene: TRBV28; D gene: -; J gene: TRBJ2-1; CDR3 DNA: TGTGCCAGCAGTCTTGACTGGAGCTCCTACAATGAGCAGTTCTTC; CDR3 protein: CASSLDWSSYNEQFF
clone size: once; V gene: TRBV6-6; D gene: -; J gene: TRBJ2-5; CDR3 DNA: TGTGCCAGCGAAAGCGCCGAGACCCAGTACTTC; CDR3 protein: CASESAETQYF
clone size: few; V gene: TRBV10-3; D gene: -; J gene: TRBJ2-7; CDR3 DNA: TGTGCCATCAGTGAGCCCAGTACCTACGAGCAGTACTTC; CDR3 protein: CAISEPSTYEQYF
clone size: -; V gene: TRBV10-3; D gene: -; J gene: TRBJ2-2; CDR3 DNA: TGTGCCATCTCGGAGACGGAGAACACCGGGGAGCTGTTTTTT; CDR3 protein: CAISETENTGELFF